Presented here are 11 T cell receptor beta chains from one specimen sequenced in a study of CD8 T cells in Susac syndrome (dated by TCRdb to between 2019 and 2020). The method was the immunoSEQ multiplex PCR assay. RNA was extracted using the RNeasy kit, and about 0.45 to 1 ug of the RNA was reverse transcribed with random hexamers. TCRdb passed the public sequencing reads through fastp at Q25 and MiXCR, retaining productive beta sequences. Under each unique CDR3 protein, matching rows form one entry showing the most common genes and DNA. Present in this sample are about 150,000 distinct CDR3 sequences, approximately 94% of which were seen just once. Together, the top ten hold over 0.08% of the sample. Sequencing was performed on CD4+ T cells from PBMCs. The receptor source for this set is a human donor with multiple sclerosis.

The chain combines TRBV11-2 with TRBJ2-7, with D unclear. Germline V gene data show CDR1 as SGHAT and CDR2 as FQNNGV. The length of the CDR3 is 12 residues. Trimming shortened V by 3 bases and J by 3 bases, and 6 bases separated the two germline ends. Written as DNA, the CDR3 is TGTGCCAGCAGCTTCGTGCACTACGAGCAGTACTTC. It encodes CASSFVHYEQYF.

CDR3 amino acids: CSARDKPGRADQETQYF. The DNA of the CDR3 is TGCAGTGCTAGAGATAAGCCTGGGAGGGCCGACCAAGAGACCCAGTACTTC. The chain is built from TRBV20-1 and TRBJ2-5; TRBD2 matches at 7 bases. Looked up from germline, CDR1 is DFQATT and CDR2 is SNEGSKA (reference sequence). This CDR3 has 17 amino acids. V gave up 0 bases and J gave up 0 bases; unmatched junction bases: 10.

The chain has TRBV20-1 and TRBJ1-5; 8 bases fit TRBD1. The CDR3 totals 16 residues. The V gene's germline CDR1 is DFQATT and CDR2 SNEGSKA (reference sequence). Trimming removed 0 bases from V and 3 bases from J; junction bases left unmatched: 7. This CDR3 reads CSARDLRTGTNQPQHF. CDR3 nucleotides: TGCAGTGCTAGAGATCTCAGGACAGGGACCAATCAGCCCCAGCATTTT.

V and J are TRBV9 and TRBJ1-1; the D is unclear. Germline CDR1 SGDLS, CDR2 YYNGEE. V lost 3 bases and J 1 base, leaving 13 bases between the germline ends. CDR3 size: 15 residues. The CDR3 sequence is CASSARGLTNTEAFF. In DNA, the CDR3 is TGTGCCAGCAGCGCCCGCGGACTCACGAACACTGAAGCTTTCTTT.

The rearrangement links TRBV20-1 to TRBJ1-1; the D is unclear. CDR3 length: 13 amino acids. Germline values: CDR1 DFQATT, CDR2 SNEGSKA (reference sequence). V was shortened by 2 bases and J by 1 base, with 8 bases between the two germline ends. The CDR3 DNA sequence: TGCAGTGCTAGAAGCTCCAGGAACACTGAAGCTTTCTTT. Translated: CSARSSRNTEAFF.

V and J are TRBV5-1 and TRBJ2-1; 9 bases line up with TRBD2. The CDR3 contains 14 residues. V was pared by 3 bases and J by 7 bases, with 5 bases of the junction left unmatched. Germline V gives CDR1 SGHRS, CDR2 YFSETQ. The CDR3 DNA reads TGCGCCAGCAGCTCTGCGGGGGGGCTTAATGAGCAGTTCTTC. Protein product: CASSSAGGLNEQFF. The full variable domain, its missing parts supplied by reference TRBV5-1 and TRBJ2-1, is KAGVTQTPRYLIKTRGQQVTLSCSPISGHRSVSWYQQTPGQGLQFLFEYFSETQRNKGNFPGRFSGRQFSNSRSEMNVSTLELGDSALYLCASSSAGGLNEQFFGPGTRLTVL.

J is TRBJ1-2 and V is TRBV4-2, with 7 bases lining up with TRBD1. J gave up 5 bases and V 1 base, and 7 bases lay outside the gene matches. Per germline, CDR1 LGHNA and CDR2 YNFKEQ. CDR3 length: 15 residues. The DNA for the CDR3 is TGTGCCAGCAGCCAAGCAGGGACAGAAAAATATGGCTACACCTTC. It yields the protein CASSQAGTEKYGYTF.

This chain links TRBV7-2 with TRBJ2-7; 7 positions match TRBD2. V gave up 5 bases and J gave up 7 bases; unmatched junction bases: 14. CDR3 length: 15 residues. Per germline, CDR1 SGHTA and CDR2 FQGNSA. CDR3 residues: CASSPRRGGEGEQYF. DNA of the CDR3: TGTGCCAGCAGCCCCCGTCGGGGTGGGGAGGGGGAGCAGTACTTC.

As concerns this clonotype: As the CDR3 is not closed by the conserved phenylalanine or tryptophan, this likely results from a read error. The chain combines TRBV7-2 with TRBJ2-7; D might be TRBD2 (7 bases). This CDR3 region has 14 residues. Per the germline V gene, CDR1 is SGHTA and CDR2 is FQGNSA. The ends were cut back, 1 base at V and 4 bases at J, with 11 bases in the middle. DNA of the CDR3: TGTGCCAGCAGCTTAGACGGGGGGCTGTACGAGCAGTACCTC. Amino acid sequence: CASSLDGGLYEQYL.

This clonotype was seen only once. This sequence joins TRBV28 and TRBJ2-4, with TRBD1 matching 9 bases. Germline CDR1 and CDR2: MDHEN and SYDVKM. V lost 6 bases and J lost 3; bases outside the gene matches: 6. There are 15 residues in the CDR3. This CDR3 is CASRDRGMGKNIQYF. CDR3 DNA sequence: TGTGCCAGCAGAGACAGGGGGATGGGCAAAAACATTCAGTACTTC.

This chain joins TRBV11-2 and TRBJ1-1, with D unresolved. Germline V gene lookup returns CDR1 SGHAT and CDR2 FQNNGV. Trimming took off 5 bases at V and 11 bases at J, with 9 bases between the two ends. This CDR3 contains 10 residues. CDR3 in amino acids: CASSHEGAFF. DNA for the CDR3: TGTGCCAGCAGCCACGAAGGGGCTTTCTTT.